What follows is one T cell receptor (beta chain) and its context. Its antigen remains unknown. The CDR3 length is 13 residues. CDR1 and CDR2 (germline): DFQATT, SNEGSKA (reference sequence). After removal of 5 bases from V and 10 bases from J, the junction contained 9 bases not matched to a gene. One entry per CDR3 protein results from TCRdb running MiXCR on the 5' RACE reads. The table lists a few hundred thousand distinct CDR3 sequences, about 6.6% of them singletons, with roughly a sixth in the top ten. The entry originates in a study of T cells after yellow fever vaccination. For the study at large: In the case of low-cell-number fractions, SMART-Seq v4 Ultra Low Input was used for preparation. The study, taken as a whole, reports: There was a small share of clonotypes that showed up in both the CD4 and CD8 compartments.

The source of this sequence is a man aged 18-30 years who received the YFV17D yellow fever vaccine. The starting material was PBMCs, obtained approximately 40 days after the first yellow fever vaccination. The chain employs TRBV20-1 and TRBJ2-1, with 9 nucleotides matching TRBD1. CDR3 nucleotides: TGCAGTGCTGGAGGGGACAGGGCCGTAGAGCAGTTCTTC. It codes for CSAGGDRAVEQFF.